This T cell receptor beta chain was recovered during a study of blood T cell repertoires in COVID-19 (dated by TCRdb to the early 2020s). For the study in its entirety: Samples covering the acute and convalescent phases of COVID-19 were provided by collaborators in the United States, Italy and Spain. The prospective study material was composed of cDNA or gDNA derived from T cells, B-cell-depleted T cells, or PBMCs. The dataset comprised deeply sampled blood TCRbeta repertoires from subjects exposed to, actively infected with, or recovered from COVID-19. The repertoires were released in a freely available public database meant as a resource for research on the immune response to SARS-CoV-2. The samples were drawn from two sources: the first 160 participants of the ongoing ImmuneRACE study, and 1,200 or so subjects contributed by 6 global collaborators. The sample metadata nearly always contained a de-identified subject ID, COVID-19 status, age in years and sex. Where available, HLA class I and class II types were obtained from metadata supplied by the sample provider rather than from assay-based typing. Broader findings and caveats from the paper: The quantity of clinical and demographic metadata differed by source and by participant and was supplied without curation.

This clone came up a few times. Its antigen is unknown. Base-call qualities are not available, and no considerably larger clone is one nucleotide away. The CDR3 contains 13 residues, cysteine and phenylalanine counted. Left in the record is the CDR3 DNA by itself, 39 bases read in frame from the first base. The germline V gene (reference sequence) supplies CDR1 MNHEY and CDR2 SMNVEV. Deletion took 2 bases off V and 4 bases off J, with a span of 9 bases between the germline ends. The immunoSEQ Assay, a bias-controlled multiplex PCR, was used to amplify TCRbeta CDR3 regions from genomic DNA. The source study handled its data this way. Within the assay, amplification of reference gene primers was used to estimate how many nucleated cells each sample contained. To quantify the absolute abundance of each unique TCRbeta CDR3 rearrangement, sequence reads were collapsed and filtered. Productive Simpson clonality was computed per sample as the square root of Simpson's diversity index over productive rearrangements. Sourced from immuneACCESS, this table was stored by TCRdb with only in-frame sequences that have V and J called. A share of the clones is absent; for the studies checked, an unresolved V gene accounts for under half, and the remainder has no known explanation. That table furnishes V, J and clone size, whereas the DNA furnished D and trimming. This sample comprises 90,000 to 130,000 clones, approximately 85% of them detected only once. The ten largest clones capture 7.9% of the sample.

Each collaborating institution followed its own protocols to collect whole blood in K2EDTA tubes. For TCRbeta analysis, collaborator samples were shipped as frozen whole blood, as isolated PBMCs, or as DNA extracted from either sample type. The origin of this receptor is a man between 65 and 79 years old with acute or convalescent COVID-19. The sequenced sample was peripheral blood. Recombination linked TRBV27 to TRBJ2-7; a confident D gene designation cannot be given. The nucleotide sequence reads TGTGCCAGCAGTTTAAAGTCAGTTTACGAGCAGTACTTC. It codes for CASSLKSVYEQYF.